The TCR beta chain under discussion was sequenced for a study of blood T cell repertoires in COVID-19. In its sample, this clone was seen a few times. Trimming stripped 4 bases from V and 1 base from J, with 5 bases between. The length of the CDR3 is 11 residues. Looked up from germline, CDR1 is SQVTM and CDR2 is ANQGSEA. Per the original methods: Amplification from reference gene primers served as the basis for estimated nucleated cell counts. TCRdb's table, derived via immunoSEQ multiplex PCR, lists solely in-frame clones and lacks some. V, J and clone size were drawn from that table, and D and trimming were deduced from the DNA. Among 450,000 to 600,000 clones listed, roughly 87% were seen once.

This receptor was identified in a woman between 18 and 30 years old who had recovered from COVID-19. The chain carries TRBV29-1 and TRBJ2-7; no clear D. Sequenced: PBMCs or T cells enriched from blood (not recorded which). The CDR3: CSVVKSYEQYF. The CDR3 bases are TGCAGCGTTGTAAAATCCTACGAGCAGTACTTC.